These 17 T cell receptor beta chains originate from one sample sequenced in a study of CD8 T cells in ankylosing spondylitis. One entry per CDR3 protein results from TCRdb running MiXCR on the 5' RACE reads. The sample yields about 250,000 distinct CDR3 sequences, more than 20% seen once. What was sequenced was blood, either unsorted or a sorted T cell fraction (not recorded which). These receptors were taken from a male donor with ankylosing spondylitis or in good health (not recorded which).

The chain joins TRBV12-3 or TRBV12-4 to TRBJ2-5; D is unclear. The length of the CDR3 is 13 residues. V was pared by 1 base and J by 4 bases, with 7 bases between. CDR3 sequence: CASSLGMRETQYF. CDR3 in DNA: TGTGCCAGCAGTTTAGGGATGCGAGAGACCCAGTACTTC.

This clonotype was seen only a few times. The V gene is TRBV12-3 or TRBV12-4, the J gene TRBJ1-1; 8 nucleotides match TRBD1. V dropped 6 bases and J dropped 1; count of bases not matched to a gene: 7. The CDR3 runs to 15 residues. The chain's CDR3 is CASRARGQGNTEAFF. As DNA, the CDR3 is TGTGCCAGCAGAGCACGCGGACAGGGGAACACTGAAGCTTTCTTT.

The CDR3 protein is CASRGGQSRSGANVLTF. CDR3 sequence (DNA): TGCGCCAGCAGGGGGGGACAGAGTCGCTCTGGGGCCAACGTCCTGACTTTC. V gene TRBV10-2 combines with J gene TRBJ2-6, with a possible D match to TRBD1 (7 bases). The ends were cut back, 6 bases at V and 0 bases at J, with 15 bases in the middle. The CDR3 extends over 17 amino acids. Germline CDR1 WSHSY, CDR2 SAAADI.

This clonotype was picked up many times. The V gene is TRBV10-3, the J gene TRBJ1-2; 10 nucleotides agree with TRBD1. Trimming at V came to 4 bases and at J to 6 bases, leaving 14 bases not matched to a gene. This CDR3 is built from 17 residues. Germline V CDR1 and CDR2: ENHRY, SYGVKD. The CDR3 DNA follows: TGTGCCATCAGTGGCCCGTGGGACAGGGGCCCAAGTGATGGCTACACCTTC. As protein: CAISGPWDRGPSDGYTF.

The rearrangement uses TRBV12-3 or TRBV12-4 and TRBJ2-5; D not resolved. This CDR3 region has 13 residues. With 7 bases removed from V and 5 bases from J, the gap between germline ends came to 14 bases. The chain's CDR3 is CASTPKVRETQYF. CDR3 in DNA: TGTGCCAGCACTCCGAAGGTACGGGAGACCCAGTACTTC.

This clonotype was recorded a few times. The rearrangement uses TRBV20-1 and TRBJ2-3, with 7 bases matching TRBD2. Germline CDR1 and CDR2: DFQATT and SNEGSKA (reference sequence). There are 15 residues in the CDR3. Trimming removed 5 bases from V and 6 bases from J; junction bases left unmatched: 14. As DNA, the CDR3 is TGCAGTGCTGGCGGGGAGGGAGGACCCAGGGATACGCAGTATTTT. As protein: CSAGGEGGPRDTQYF.

The V call is TRBV12-3 or TRBV12-4, the J call TRBJ1-6, with TRBD1 matching over 12 bases. The CDR3 spans 15 residues. V shed 4 bases, J shed 11 bases, and the junction held 6 bases outside the gene matches. CDR3 nucleotides: TGTGCCAGCAGTTCCCTGGGACAGGGGGCTGCACCCCTCCACTTT. It codes for CASSSLGQGAAPLHF.

This clonotype was observed many times. The chain is built from TRBV20-1 and TRBJ2-3; D is perhaps TRBD2 (5 bases). The CDR3 is 12 amino acids. Trimming removed 3 bases from V and 7 bases from J, with 11 bases in between. Germline CDR1 and CDR2: DFQATT and SNEGSKA (reference sequence). The CDR3 DNA sequence: TGCAGTGCTAGTGAGGGCGGGTATACGCAGTATTTT. This sequence encodes CSASEGGYTQYF.

The chain links TRBV12-3 or TRBV12-4 to TRBJ2-7; D gene uncertain. The CDR3 has 12 amino acids. The V end was cut by 5 bases, the J end by 5 bases, with 10 bases between. The CDR3 DNA sequence: TGTGCCAGCAGTCCCCCGTATCACGAGCAGTACTTC. It translates to CASSPPYHEQYF.

The chain couples TRBV15 to TRBJ2-5, with unresolved D. CDR1 is LNHNV and CDR2 is YYDKDF in the germline V gene (reference sequence). Trimming cost V 8 bases and J 5 bases, with 15 bases left between them. CDR3 length: 13 amino acids. CDR3 bases: TGTGCCACCTCTACCCTGGGCCGGGAGACCCAGTACTTC. Translation: CATSTLGRETQYF. Together with reference TRBV15 and TRBJ2-5, the CDR3 gives the full variable domain: DAMVIQNPRYQVTQFGKPVTLSCSQTLNHNVMYWYQQKSSQAPKLLFHYYDKDFNNEADTPDNFQSRRPNTSFCFLDIRSPGLGDTAMYLCATSTLGRETQYFGPGTRLLVL.

There are a few counts of this clonotype. V gene TRBV10-3 combines with J gene TRBJ2-3; maybe TRBD2 (7 bases). The CDR3 extends over 16 amino acids. Germline values: CDR1 ENHRY, CDR2 SYGVKD. Trimming cost V 3 bases and J 3 bases, with 16 bases left between them. CDR3 coding DNA: TGTGCCATCAGTGATAGGGGGGGGGCATCTACAGATACGCAGTATTTT. Protein product: CAISDRGGASTDTQYF.

The chain couples TRBV7-9 to TRBJ1-2; D is unresolved. The CDR3 consists of 15 residues. The germline V and J ends were trimmed by 5 bases and 8 bases, with 21 bases remaining between them. The germline V gene has CDR1 SEHNR and CDR2 FQNEAQ (reference sequence). For the CDR3, the DNA is TGTGCCAGCAGCCTCCTCACCGACGGACGCCAAGGCTACACCTTC. Amino acids: CASSLLTDGRQGYTF. The whole variable domain, filled in from reference TRBV7-9 and TRBJ1-2, reads DTGVSQNPRHKITKRGQNVTFRCDPISEHNRLYWYRQTLGQGPEFLTYFQNEAQLEKSRLLSDRFSAERPKGSFSTLEIQRTEQGDSAMYLCASSLLTDGRQGYTFGSGTRLTVV.

This clonotype was counted many times. The V and J genes are TRBV20-1 and TRBJ2-5; 12 bases line up with TRBD1. This CDR3 is built from 15 residues. With 8 bases clipped from V and 4 bases from J, the junction kept 11 bases outside the gene matches. CDR1 is DFQATT, CDR2 SNEGSKA, per germline (reference sequence). This CDR3 reads CSFIRGQGAGETQYF. Written as DNA, the CDR3 is TGCAGTTTTATCCGGGGACAGGGGGCCGGAGAGACCCAGTACTTC.

There are many counts of this clonotype. DNA for the CDR3: TGCAGTGCCCTCCAGGGTTCTAATGAAAAACTGTTTTTT. Translation gives CSALQGSNEKLFF. The rearrangement joins TRBV20-1 to TRBJ1-4; TRBD1 is a possible D gene (5 bases). V was clipped by 6 bases and J by 3 bases, with 11 bases between them. This CDR3 is built from 13 residues. Germline lookup yields CDR1 DFQATT and CDR2 SNEGSKA (reference sequence).

The chain recombines TRBV6-5 with TRBJ2-7; D not resolved. CDR1 is MNHEY and CDR2 is SVGAGI in the germline V gene. The CDR3 has 15 residues. The V gene lost 0 bases and the J gene lost 3 bases, with 12 bases spanning the gap. The CDR3 region is CASSYSAQNFYEQYF. CDR3 nucleotide sequence: TGTGCCAGCAGTTACTCAGCACAGAACTTCTACGAGCAGTACTTC.

There are many counts of this clonotype. This chain uses TRBV12-3 or TRBV12-4 with TRBJ1-3; D may be TRBD1 (6 bases). V lost 5 bases, J lost 0 bases, and 17 bases lay in between. This CDR3 comprises 17 residues. The CDR3 sequence is CASSDRDRRSSGNTIYF. The CDR3 coding sequence is TGTGCCAGCAGTGACCGCGACAGGCGGAGCTCTGGAAACACCATATATTTT.

Details on this clonotype: A much larger clonotype is one base distant, so this may be a read error. The CDR3 region is CSARLAGNTGELFF. CDR3 bases: TGCAGTGCCCGACTAGCGGGGAACACCGGGGAGCTGTTTTTT. The chain couples TRBV20-1 to TRBJ2-2; 10 bases fit TRBD2. There are 14 residues in the CDR3. V lost 6 bases and J lost 1; bases outside the gene matches: 2. CDR1 is DFQATT, CDR2 SNEGSKA, per germline (reference sequence).